The 30 T cell receptor beta chains in this list originate from one sample, sequenced in a study of cytomegalovirus exposure and HLA in healthy donors. Assay used: immunoSEQ multiplex PCR; TCRdb lists only in-frame clones, some missing. The sample carries 200,000 to 250,000 clones, around nine tenths recorded once. What was sequenced was PBMCs. All receptors derive from a young man in good health and CMV-seronegative.

V is TRBV2 and J is TRBJ1-2; 8 bases line up with TRBD1. The CDR3 length is 13 residues. Per the germline V gene, CDR1 is SNHLY and CDR2 is FYNNEI. Trimming took 6 bases from V and 8 from J; bases not matched to a gene: 8. Written as DNA, the CDR3 is TGTGCCAGCAGCCCTGACAGGGGTTCGGGCTACACCTTC. Translation gives CASSPDRGSGYTF.

The chain links TRBV11-2 to TRBJ2-3, with D perhaps TRBD2 (6 bases). Germline V gene sequence: CDR1 SGHAT, CDR2 FQNNGV. This CDR3 has 19 residues. V was pared by 3 bases and J by 1 base, with 23 bases between. For the CDR3, the DNA is TGTGCCAGCAGCTTTGGGTTGGCGGGGTTTGATTGGGGCACAGATACGCAGTATTTT. It translates to CASSFGLAGFDWGTDTQYF.

The CDR3 loop reads CASSQDRAPYLEQYF. DNA for the CDR3: TGCGCCAGCAGCCAAGACCGAGCCCCATACCTCGAGCAGTACTTC. This sequence joins TRBV4-1 and TRBJ2-7; D gene uncertain. Between the trimmed V and J ends, which lost 0 bases and 6 bases, there was a span of 15 bases. This CDR3 spans 15 amino acids. From germline, CDR1 is MGHRA and CDR2 YSYEKL.

CDR3: CASSLQGGSEAFF. The CDR3 DNA follows: TGCGCCAGCAGCTTACAGGGGGGCTCTGAAGCTTTCTTT. The chain couples TRBV5-1 to TRBJ1-1; TRBD1 agrees at 8 bases. Trimming at V came to 2 bases and at J to 6 bases, leaving 3 bases not matched to a gene. In germline, CDR1 is SGHRS, CDR2 YFSETQ. This CDR3 region has 13 residues.

This clone was counted only a few times. The chain links TRBV11-2 to TRBJ2-7, with a weak D call TRBD1 (5 bases). Trimming took off 0 bases at V and 7 bases at J, with 10 bases between the two ends. CDR3 length equals 13 residues. Germline CDR1 is SGHAT and CDR2 is FQNNGV. The CDR3 sequence: CASSLDRVAEQYF. In DNA, the CDR3 is TGTGCCAGCAGCTTAGACAGGGTGGCAGAGCAGTACTTC.

This chain uses TRBV30 with TRBJ2-1; D unclear. Germline-derived CDR1 and CDR2 are GTSNPN and SVGIG (reference sequence). Trimming left V 5 bases short and J 6 bases short, with 14 bases between. The CDR3 is 13 residues long. CDR3 coding DNA: TGTGCCTGGGGAGAGTTCCTGTTCAATGAGCAGTTCTTC. This sequence encodes CAWGEFLFNEQFF.

CDR3 sequence reads: CASSSWGLAGGQETQYF. For the CDR3, the DNA is TGTGCCAGCAGTTCCTGGGGACTAGCGGGGGGACAAGAGACCCAGTACTTC. The chain links TRBV28 to TRBJ2-5, with 15 bases fitting TRBD2. The CDR3 consists of 17 residues. The germline V gene encodes CDR1 MDHEN and CDR2 SYDVKM. Germline trimming cut 4 bases from V and 2 bases from J; bases unmatched to any gene: 5.

This clone was detected only a few times. V usage is TRBV7-3 and J usage is TRBJ1-1; 9 nucleotides agree with TRBD1. The CDR3 runs 13 residues. Unmatched junction bases numbered 1, after V lost 5 bases and J lost 3 bases. CDR1 SGHTA and CDR2 FQGTGA come from the germline V gene. CDR3 sequence reads: CASSHRGHTEAFF. DNA for the CDR3: TGTGCCAGCAGCCACAGGGGGCACACTGAAGCTTTCTTT.

This chain connects TRBV7-2 to TRBJ2-1; 7 nucleotides align to TRBD1. Losses at the gene ends were 4 bases for V and 1 base for J; bases not matched to a gene: 16. This CDR3 comprises 19 residues. Germline-derived CDR1 and CDR2 are SGHTA and FQGNSA. The CDR3 loop reads CASSSLTPLRDRSYNEQFF. CDR3 nucleotides: TGTGCCAGCAGCTCCCTAACCCCTCTCCGGGACAGATCCTACAATGAGCAGTTCTTC.

The V gene is TRBV4-3, the J gene TRBJ2-7; TRBD1 matches 9 bases. CDR1 LGHNA and CDR2 YSLEER come from the germline V gene. The CDR3 contains 14 residues. J gave up 5 bases and V 4 bases, and 6 bases lay outside the gene matches. The CDR3 DNA sequence: TGCGCCAGCAGCCCTCGGACAGGGGCCGACGAGCAGTACTTC. Its protein product is CASSPRTGADEQYF.

The chain recombines TRBV4-2 with TRBJ2-2; TRBD2 matches at 8 bases. V lost 3 bases, J lost 3 bases, and 12 bases stayed unmatched. Per the germline V gene, CDR1 is LGHNA and CDR2 is YNFKEQ. This CDR3 comprises 18 residues. Written as DNA, the CDR3 is TGTGCCAGCAGCCAGAGTATTTCAGCGGGAGTGGACACCGGGGAGCTGTTTTTT. Translation: CASSQSISAGVDTGELFF.

J is TRBJ2-7 and V is TRBV28; 7 bases line up with TRBD2. With 2 bases clipped from V and 3 bases from J, the junction kept 4 bases outside the gene matches. The CDR3 has 14 amino acids. Germline V gives CDR1 MDHEN, CDR2 SYDVKM. The CDR3 sequence: CASSLGTSVYEQYF. In DNA, the CDR3 is TGTGCCAGCAGTTTAGGAACTAGCGTCTACGAGCAGTACTTC.

This clone has just one count. The chain couples TRBV13 to TRBJ2-3; 13 bases match TRBD2. Germline-derived CDR1 and CDR2 are PRHDT and FYEKMQ (reference sequence). V shed 5 bases, J shed 1 base, and the junction held 3 bases outside the gene matches. This CDR3 contains 16 residues. In nucleotides, the CDR3 is TGTGCCAGCAGCCTTGGACTAGCGGGGGGCACAGATACGCAGTATTTT. Translation: CASSLGLAGGTDTQYF.

This clone was observed once. The genes are TRBV27 and TRBJ1-1; D ambiguous. The CDR3 runs 13 residues. Germline V gene lookup returns CDR1 MNHEY and CDR2 SMNVEV (reference sequence). The V end was cut by 3 bases, the J end by 1 base, with 6 bases between. CDR3 bases: TGTGCCAGCAGTTTCGGGGAGAACACTGAAGCTTTCTTT. Protein: CASSFGENTEAFF.

This clone has more than one count but fewer than ten. This chain uses TRBV28 with TRBJ1-2; D remains ambiguous. Trimming took 3 bases from V and 7 from J, leaving 12 bases between them. This CDR3 spans 13 amino acids. From germline, CDR1 is MDHEN and CDR2 SYDVKM. This chain's CDR3 is CASSLTSLPGYTF. In DNA, the CDR3 is TGTGCCAGCAGTTTGACAAGCCTACCTGGCTACACCTTC.

J is TRBJ2-5 and V is TRBV7-2, with 8 bases matching TRBD1. The CDR3 covers 16 residues. Unmatched junction bases numbered 12, after V lost 5 bases and J lost 4 bases. The V gene's germline CDR1 is SGHTA and CDR2 FQGNSA. CDR3: CASSLVGQGAIETQYF. Here the CDR3 DNA reads TGTGCCAGCAGCCTAGTCGGGCAGGGGGCTATAGAGACCCAGTACTTC.

The CDR3 DNA follows: TGTGCCAGTCGGGGTTTCGATCAGCCCCAGCATTTT. It codes for CASRGFDQPQHF. This chain connects TRBV19 to TRBJ1-5; D unresolved. Germline lookup yields CDR1 LNHDA and CDR2 SQIVND (reference sequence). Deletions cut 8 bases from V and 5 bases from J, with 10 bases between. This CDR3 region has 12 residues.

The V gene is TRBV18, the J gene TRBJ2-7; possible D gene TRBD1, 6 bases. The CDR3 runs 16 residues. Germline assignment: CDR1 KGHSH and CDR2 LQKENI. Trimming cost V 3 bases and J 1 base, with 16 bases left between them. The CDR3 coding sequence is TGTGCCAGCTCACCTTCAACAGGGTCTCTGTCCTACGAGCAGTACTTC. This codes for CASSPSTGSLSYEQYF.

J is TRBJ2-5 and V is TRBV7-8; TRBD2 agrees at 9 bases. V lost 1 base, J lost 5 bases, and 11 bases stayed unmatched. In germline, CDR1 is SGHVS, CDR2 FQNEAQ. The CDR3 runs to 17 residues. The DNA of the CDR3 is TGTGCCAGCAGCTTAGGGGGCGGGAGGGGGAAGATGGAGACCCAGTACTTC. This encodes CASSLGGGRGKMETQYF.

The rearrangement links TRBV11-2 to TRBJ1-2; possible D gene TRBD1, 6 bases. This CDR3 has 14 residues. Per germline, CDR1 SGHAT and CDR2 FQNNGV. V gave up 4 bases and J gave up 4 bases, with 13 bases separating them. CDR3 loop: CASSYSRDTYGYTF. The CDR3 DNA sequence: TGTGCCAGCAGCTATTCCCGGGACACCTATGGCTACACCTTC.

V gene TRBV6-1 combines with J gene TRBJ1-5; D might be TRBD1 (5 bases). Germline lookup yields CDR1 MNHNS and CDR2 SASEGT. V shed 3 bases and J shed 5 bases, with 11 bases lying between them. The CDR3 is made up of 14 amino acids. CDR3 residues: CASSDGGGDQPQHF. The CDR3 DNA follows: TGTGCCAGCAGTGACGGGGGAGGGGATCAGCCCCAGCATTTT.

The chain joins TRBV11-2 to TRBJ2-1; TRBD2 agrees at 9 bases. V dropped 3 bases and J dropped 3; count of bases not matched to a gene: 3. This CDR3 is built from 15 residues. Germline V gene data show CDR1 as SGHAT and CDR2 as FQNNGV. The CDR3 protein is CASSFLSGGYNEQFF. The CDR3 DNA sequence: TGTGCCAGCAGCTTCCTTAGCGGGGGCTACAATGAGCAGTTCTTC.

The gene calls are TRBV4-3 and TRBJ2-3, with TRBD2 as a possible D gene (6 bases). The germline V gene encodes CDR1 LGHNA and CDR2 YSLEER. Trimming shortened V by 1 base and J by 3 bases, and 8 bases separated the two germline ends. CDR3 size: 14 residues. The CDR3, as DNA: TGCGCCAGCAGCCAAGTGGGGGGTACAGATACGCAGTATTTT. Protein product: CASSQVGGTDTQYF.

The V call is TRBV6-6, the J call TRBJ1-6; 8 positions agree with TRBD1. The V segment lost 4 bases and the J segment 8 bases; nucleotides outside the gene matches: 4. Germline-derived CDR1 and CDR2 are MNHNY and SVGAGI (reference sequence). The CDR3 is made up of 14 amino acids. The CDR3 reads CASSSRTGHSPLHF. DNA for the CDR3: TGTGCCAGCAGTTCAAGGACAGGGCATTCACCCCTCCACTTT.

This clone has a single count. The gene calls are TRBV5-1 and TRBJ1-1; the D is unclear. The CDR3 is made up of 14 amino acids. Germline V gene data show CDR1 as SGHRS and CDR2 as YFSETQ. V was shortened by 1 base and J by 3 bases, with 10 bases between the two germline ends. CDR3 DNA: TGCGCCAGCAGCTTGTTCTTCGGGGACACTGAAGCTTTCTTT. Translating gives CASSLFFGDTEAFF. The whole variable domain, filled in from reference TRBV5-1 and TRBJ1-1, reads KAGVTQTPRYLIKTRGQQVTLSCSPISGHRSVSWYQQTPGQGLQFLFEYFSETQRNKGNFPGRFSGRQFSNSRSEMNVSTLELGDSALYLCASSLFFGDTEAFFGQGTRLTVV.

This chain links TRBV28 with TRBJ2-5, with D possibly matching TRBD1 (6 bases). Trimming left V 2 bases short and J 4 bases short, with 17 bases between. Per germline, CDR1 MDHEN and CDR2 SYDVKM. This CDR3 contains 16 residues. The CDR3 nucleotides read TGTGCCAGCAGTTTAGACAGGACCTCCCTCCCAGAGACCCAGTACTTC. Amino acid sequence: CASSLDRTSLPETQYF.

This clone was seen a single time. CDR3 DNA: TGCGCCAGCAGCTCCTCGACAGGACCTGGAAACACCATATATTTT. This translates into CASSSSTGPGNTIYF. The rearrangement links TRBV5-1 to TRBJ1-3, with a tentative D call TRBD1 (6 bases). The germline CDR1 and CDR2 sequences are SGHRS and YFSETQ. This CDR3 has 15 residues. The V gene lost 3 bases and the J gene lost 2 bases, with 12 bases spanning the gap.

V and J are TRBV4-3 and TRBJ2-1, with TRBD2 identical over 8 bases. The length of the CDR3 is 14 residues. Trimming removed 5 bases from V and 8 bases from J; junction bases left unmatched: 8. The germline V gene encodes CDR1 LGHNA and CDR2 YSLEER. CDR3 nucleotides: TGCGCCAGCAGCTTGGGGACTAGTTGGGATGAGCAGTTCTTC. Translated: CASSLGTSWDEQFF.

V is TRBV6-5 and J is TRBJ1-4; D possibly corresponds to TRBD1 (6 bases). The germline V gene encodes CDR1 MNHEY and CDR2 SVGAGI. Between the trimmed V and J ends, which lost 0 bases and 3 bases, there was a span of 11 bases. The CDR3 is 16 amino acids. DNA for the CDR3: TGTGCCAGCAGTTACTCCACAGGGTTGGCTAATGAAAAACTGTTTTTT. Protein product: CASSYSTGLANEKLFF.

The rearrangement uses TRBV7-2 and TRBJ2-1; 7 bases line up with TRBD2. The CDR3 has 14 amino acids. J lost 2 bases, V lost 4 bases, and 2 bases had no gene match. CDR1 is SGHTA and CDR2 is FQGNSA in the germline V gene. The CDR3 here is CASSSLAAYNEQFF. The CDR3 DNA reads TGTGCCAGCAGCTCCCTAGCGGCCTACAATGAGCAGTTCTTC.